Each of the 25 T cell receptor beta chains below was sequenced from the same sample in a study of radiotherapy plus CTLA-4 blockade in lung cancer (dated by TCRdb to the late 2010s). The library was made by the immunoSEQ multiplex PCR assay. Entries here come from immuneACCESS through TCRdb and include only in-frame sequences with V and J called. Some clones fail to appear in such tables; in the studies checked, an unresolved V gene covers under half of the shortfall, and the cause of the remainder is unknown. The sample has over 60,000 clones on record, about nine tenths of them singletons. In total, the top ten clones hold 40% of the sample. The sample consisted of peripheral blood, taken from a patient treated with radiotherapy plus ipilimumab. All receptors come from a human donor with non-small cell lung cancer that progressed on radiotherapy plus ipilimumab.

The chain is built from TRBV28 and TRBJ1-1; 9 nucleotides agree with TRBD1. This CDR3 has 16 amino acids. From germline, CDR1 is MDHEN and CDR2 SYDVKM. V was pared by 7 bases and J by 0 bases, with 9 bases of the junction left unmatched. This chain's CDR3 is CASMTGGSWMNTEAFF. The CDR3 region has the DNA TGTGCCAGCATGACAGGGGGAAGTTGGATGAACACTGAAGCTTTCTTT.

CDR3 DNA: TGCGCCAGCAGCCAAGGACTAGGCTCCTACGAGCAGTACGTC. This encodes CASSQGLGSYEQYV. The rearrangement joins TRBV4-1 to TRBJ2-7, with D possibly being TRBD2 (6 bases). CDR3 size: 14 residues. Germline assignment: CDR1 MGHRA and CDR2 YSYEKL. V shed 1 base and J shed 0 bases, with 7 bases lying between them.

The count of this clone is one. The chain recombines TRBV7-8 with TRBJ2-1; no clear D gene. This CDR3 comprises 12 residues. The V end lost 3 bases, the J end lost 6 bases, and 6 bases lay between the germline ends. CDR1 is SGHVS and CDR2 is FQNEAQ in the germline V gene. The CDR3 nucleotides read TGTGCCAGCAGCTTGTCTCCCAATGAGCAGTTCTTC. Translated, it gives CASSLSPNEQFF. The variable domain in full, with the rest retrieved from reference TRBV7-8 and TRBJ2-1, is GAGVSQSPRYKVAKRGQDVALRCDPISGHVSLFWYQQALGQGPEFLTYFQNEAQLDKSGLPSDRFFAERPEGSVSTLKIQRTQQEDSAVYLCASSLSPNEQFFGPGTRLTVL.

V is TRBV6-6 and J is TRBJ1-5; no firm D call. Germline CDR1 is MNHNY and CDR2 is SVGAGI (reference sequence). The CDR3 runs 15 residues. The ends were cut back, 6 bases at V and 2 bases at J, with 14 bases in the middle. CDR3 sequence: CASSPGAWGNQPQHF. In nucleotides, the CDR3 is TGTGCCAGCAGCCCAGGAGCCTGGGGCAATCAGCCCCAGCATTTT.

The sample holds one count of this clone. The V call is TRBV29-1, the J call TRBJ2-3; D gene unclear. Germline CDR1 and CDR2: SQVTM and ANQGSEA. The CDR3 length is 13 residues. The V end was cut by 6 bases, the J end by 3 bases, with 13 bases between. CDR3 nucleotide sequence: TGCAGCGTCGGTAGAGCAGTAACAGATACGCAGTATTTT. It codes for CSVGRAVTDTQYF.

The gene calls are TRBV5-4 and TRBJ2-2; 10 nucleotides match TRBD1. The germline V gene encodes CDR1 SGHNT and CDR2 YYREEE (reference sequence). The V gene end was trimmed by 4 bases and the J gene end by 7 bases; junction bases not matched to a gene: 7. The CDR3 consists of 15 residues. This CDR3 is CASSTRQGADGELFF. Written as DNA, the CDR3 is TGTGCCAGCAGCACCCGACAGGGGGCGGACGGGGAGCTGTTTTTT.

V is TRBV29-1 and J is TRBJ2-7; unclear D gene. This CDR3 is built from 13 residues. Germline-derived CDR1 and CDR2 are SQVTM and ANQGSEA. The V and J ends lost 5 bases and 2 bases respectively, with 13 bases between them. The CDR3: CSVIRGTTYEQYF. The CDR3 DNA follows: TGCAGCGTTATAAGAGGCACGACCTACGAGCAGTACTTC.

The V and J genes are TRBV6-5 and TRBJ1-2; TRBD1 matches at 9 bases. Trimming removed 7 bases from V and 1 base from J; junction bases left unmatched: 7. This CDR3 is built from 15 residues. Germline CDR1 MNHEY, CDR2 SVGAGI. The CDR3 DNA follows: TGTGCCAGCACGACAGGGGGGGAGAATAACTATGGCTACACCTTC. It is translated as CASTTGGENNYGYTF.

The chain couples TRBV29-1 to TRBJ2-2; no firm D call. The germline CDR1 and CDR2 sequences are SQVTM and ANQGSEA. This CDR3 region has 12 residues. V was cut by 4 bases and J by 6 bases, with 9 bases left in between. The CDR3 reads CSVGRRSGELFF. CDR3 DNA sequence: TGCAGCGTTGGCAGGCGGTCCGGGGAGCTGTTTTTT.

The V and J genes are TRBV28 and TRBJ1-1, with TRBD1 matching 8 bases. The CDR3 covers 14 residues. V lost 5 bases, J lost 5 bases, and 7 bases stayed unmatched. The germline gives CDR1 MDHEN, CDR2 SYDVKM. CDR3 DNA: TGTGCCAGCAGTCCAACAGGGGGGCGAACTGAAGCTTTCTTT. It encodes CASSPTGGRTEAFF.

This chain uses TRBV1 with TRBJ1-2; the table's D call, TRBD1, was not checked against the DNA. TRBV1 is tagged as a pseudogene. The CDR3 has 16 residues. The DNA of the CDR3 is TGCACCAGCAGCCAAGATAGTTCCGGGACAGGGAATGGCTACACCTTC. It specifies CTSSQDSSGTGNGYTF.

The chain combines TRBV10-2 with TRBJ1-2; TRBD1 is a possible D gene (5 bases). From germline, CDR1 is WSHSY and CDR2 SAAADI. This CDR3 has 12 residues. Trimming took 6 bases from V and 4 from J, leaving 9 bases between them. CDR3 sequence (DNA): TGCGCCAGCAGACGGGACTCCTATGGCTACACCTTC. Amino acids: CASRRDSYGYTF.

This chain connects TRBV28 to TRBJ2-3; tentatively, D is TRBD2 (6 bases). This CDR3 comprises 15 residues. The V gene lost 6 bases and the J gene lost 0 bases, with 13 bases spanning the gap. Germline V gene data show CDR1 as MDHEN and CDR2 as SYDVKM. CDR3 sequence reads: CASRILATSTDTQYF. CDR3 coding DNA: TGTGCCAGCAGGATTCTAGCGACTAGCACAGATACGCAGTATTTT.

This sequence joins TRBV15 and TRBJ2-1, with a possible D match to TRBD2 (6 bases). Germline-derived CDR1 and CDR2 are LNHNV and YYDKDF (reference sequence). V was shortened by 0 bases and J by 3 bases, with 18 bases between the two germline ends. The CDR3 sequence is 18 residues long. CDR3 DNA: TGTGCCACCAGCAGAGATATGGGGGACTGGGGAAACTACAATGAGCAGTTCTTC. As protein: CATSRDMGDWGNYNEQFF. Looking up the rest from reference TRBV15 and TRBJ2-1 gives the full variable domain: DAMVIQNPRYQVTQFGKPVTLSCSQTLNHNVMYWYQQKSSQAPKLLFHYYDKDFNNEADTPDNFQSRRPNTSFCFLDIRSPGLGDTAMYLCATSRDMGDWGNYNEQFFGPGTRLTVL.

In DNA form, the CDR3 reads TGTGCCTGGAGTCCGGGGGGGGACACTGAAGCTTTCTTT. Residues: CAWSPGGDTEAFF. The chain carries TRBV30 and TRBJ1-1, with TRBD1 as a possible D gene (5 bases). The CDR3 runs 13 residues. Germline CDR1 is GTSNPN and CDR2 is SVGIG (reference sequence). The V end lost 2 bases, the J end lost 3 bases, and 10 bases lay between the germline ends. Drawing the rest from reference TRBV30 and TRBJ1-1, the complete variable domain is SQTIHQWPATLVQPVGSPLSLECTVEGTSNPNLYWYRQAAGRGLQLLFYSVGIGQISSEVPQNLSASRPQDRQFILSSKKLLLSDSGFYLCAWSPGGDTEAFFGQGTRLTVV.

The V gene is TRBV6-4, the J gene TRBJ2-3, with TRBD2 identical over 8 bases. The ends lost 3 bases at V and 2 bases at J; junction bases unmatched: 4. This CDR3 is built from 15 residues. CDR1 and CDR2 from the germline V gene are MRHNA and SNTAGT. This chain's CDR3 is CASSETSDPTDTQYF. For the CDR3, the DNA is TGTGCCAGCAGTGAGACTAGCGACCCCACAGATACGCAGTATTTT.

This chain uses TRBV5-4 with TRBJ1-2; a possible D gene is TRBD1 (6 bases). The V end lost 5 bases, the J end lost 1 base, and 12 bases lay between the germline ends. The CDR3 is made up of 14 amino acids. Germline V gives CDR1 SGHNT, CDR2 YYREEE (reference sequence). Here the CDR3 reads CASSLTGINYGYTF. CDR3 DNA: TGTGCCAGCAGTCTCACAGGGATTAACTATGGCTACACCTTC.

This clone was detected once. The chain combines TRBV5-1 with TRBJ2-5, with 9 positions matching TRBD1. V shed 4 bases, J shed 2 bases, and the junction held 3 bases outside the gene matches. This CDR3 has 14 residues. The germline V gene has CDR1 SGHRS and CDR2 YFSETQ. The CDR3 DNA sequence: TGCGCCAGCAGCACCGACAGGGGGCAAGAGACCCAGTACTTC. Its translation: CASSTDRGQETQYF.

The gene calls are TRBV30 and TRBJ2-7, with 12 bases fitting TRBD1. CDR3 length: 16 residues. V shed 5 bases and J 3 bases; nucleotides not matched to a gene: 11. Germline V gene data show CDR1 as GTSNPN and CDR2 as SVGIG (reference sequence). The CDR3 DNA is TGTGCCTGGTTGGGAGGGACAGGGGGCACCGTCTACGAGCAGTACTTC. Amino acid sequence: CAWLGGTGGTVYEQYF.

The chain couples TRBV7-8 to TRBJ2-7; TRBD1 is a possible D gene (5 bases). V lost 4 bases and J lost 6, with 16 bases in between. There are 14 residues in the CDR3. CDR1 is SGHVS, CDR2 FQNEAQ, per germline. The CDR3 DNA sequence: TGTGCCAGCAGCTCCTCCGCTAGGGGTACCGAGCAGTACGTC. Translating it yields CASSSSARGTEQYV.

This chain links TRBV4-2 with TRBJ1-4; maybe TRBD1 (5 bases). There are 16 residues in the CDR3. V dropped 2 bases and J dropped 4 bases, with 14 bases sitting between them. Germline V gene lookup returns CDR1 LGHNA and CDR2 YNFKEQ. The CDR3 coding sequence is TGTGCCAGCAGCCAAAACGGCGGGGCCTATAATGAAAAACTGTTTTTT. It is translated as CASSQNGGAYNEKLFF.

The chain has TRBV7-9 and TRBJ2-7, with D tentatively TRBD2 (6 bases). There are 13 residues in the CDR3. Germline V gives CDR1 SEHNR, CDR2 FQNEAQ (reference sequence). V was shortened by 5 bases and J by 4 bases, with 12 bases between the two germline ends. Here the CDR3 reads CASSRPGDYEQYF. Written as DNA, the CDR3 is TGTGCCAGCAGCCGACCGGGGGATTACGAGCAGTACTTC.

The chain uses TRBV7-8 and TRBJ2-7; tentatively, D is TRBD1 (5 bases). Germline lookup yields CDR1 SGHVS and CDR2 FQNEAQ. Deletions cut 1 base from V and 2 bases from J, with 12 bases between. This CDR3 comprises 15 residues. DNA of the CDR3: TGTGCCAGCAGCTTAGGTAATCAGGGTACCTACGAGCAGTACTTC. Translating gives CASSLGNQGTYEQYF.

The CDR3 region is CASSPSLVALSGANVLTF. The CDR3 DNA sequence: TGTGCCAGCAGTCCCTCCTTGGTGGCCCTCTCTGGGGCCAACGTCCTGACTTTC. This rearrangement joins TRBV28 to TRBJ2-6; no definite D call. CDR3 length equals 18 residues. CDR1 is MDHEN, CDR2 SYDVKM, per germline. Trimming left V 5 bases short and J 0 bases short, with 17 bases between. The full variable domain, with the rest looked up from reference TRBV28 and TRBJ2-6, is DVKVTQSSRYLVKRTGEKVFLECVQDMDHENMFWYRQDPGLGLRLIYFSYDVKMKEKGDIPEGYSVSREKKERFSLILESASTNQTSMYLCASSPSLVALSGANVLTFGAGSRLTVL.

V gene TRBV6-5 combines with J gene TRBJ2-7, with 9 positions matching TRBD2. Trimming removed 8 bases from V and 6 bases from J; junction bases left unmatched: 14. There are 15 residues in the CDR3. Germline loops: CDR1 MNHEY, CDR2 SVGAGI. The DNA for the CDR3 is TGTGCCAGCTCACCCCCGGGATGGCGGGAGGGCGAGCAGTACGTC. Translation: CASSPPGWREGEQYV.